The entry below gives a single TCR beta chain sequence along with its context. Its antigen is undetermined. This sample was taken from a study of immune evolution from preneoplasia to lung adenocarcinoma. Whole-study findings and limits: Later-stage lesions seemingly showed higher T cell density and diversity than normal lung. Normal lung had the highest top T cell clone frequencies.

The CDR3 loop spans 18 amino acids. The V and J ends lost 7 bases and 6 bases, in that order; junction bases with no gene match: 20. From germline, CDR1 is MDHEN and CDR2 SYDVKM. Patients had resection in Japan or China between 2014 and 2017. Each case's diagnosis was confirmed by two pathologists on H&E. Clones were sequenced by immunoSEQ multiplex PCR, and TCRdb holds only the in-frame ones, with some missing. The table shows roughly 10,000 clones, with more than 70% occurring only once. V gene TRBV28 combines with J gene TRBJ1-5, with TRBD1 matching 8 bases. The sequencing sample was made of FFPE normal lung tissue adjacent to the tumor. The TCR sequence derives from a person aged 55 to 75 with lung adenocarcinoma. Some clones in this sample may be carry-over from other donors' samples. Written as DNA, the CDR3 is TGTGCCAGCATCGGAACCTCAGGGGGCTCGTGGCGTATTCAGCCCCAGCATTTT. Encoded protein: CASIGTSGGSWRIQPQHF.